This T cell receptor (beta chain) emerged from a study of T cell repertoires in cytomegalovirus infection. Study-wide points: People with CMV and the relevant HLA were identified by cumulative public TCR beta family frequency.

The sample holds a few counts of this clonotype. Antigen: not known. CDR3 length equals 17 residues. V was clipped by 2 bases and J by 8 bases, with 21 bases between them. MiXCR, applied by TCRdb to the reads, yields one record per CDR3 protein. The sample consists of tens of thousands of distinct CDR3 sequences, 40% to 50% of them appearing once. Sample: CD8+ T cells from cultured PBMCs, taken from culture after CMV antigen stimulation. The genes are TRBV12-3 or TRBV12-4 and TRBJ1-4; a weak D match, TRBD1 (5 bases). This receptor was obtained from a human donor in good health (CMV status not recorded). Some clones in this sample may be carry-over from other donors' samples. This CDR3 is CASSLPPGDAGGEKLFF. Here the CDR3 DNA reads TGTGCCAGCAGTTTACCGCCCGGGGACGCAGGAGGGGAAAAACTGTTTTTT.